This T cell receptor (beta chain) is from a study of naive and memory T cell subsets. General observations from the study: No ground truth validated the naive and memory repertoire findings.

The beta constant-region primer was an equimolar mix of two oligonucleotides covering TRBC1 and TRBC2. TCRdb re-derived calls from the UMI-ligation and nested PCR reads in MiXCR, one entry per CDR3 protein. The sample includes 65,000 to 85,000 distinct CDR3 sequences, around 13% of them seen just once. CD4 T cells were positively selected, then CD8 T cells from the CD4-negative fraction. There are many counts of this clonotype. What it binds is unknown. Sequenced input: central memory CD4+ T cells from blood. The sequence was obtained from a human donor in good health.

The CDR3 DNA is TGCAGCGTTGATCCCCAGGACAGAACTAACTATGGCTACACCTTC. Amino acids: CSVDPQDRTNYGYTF. This sequence joins TRBV29-1 and TRBJ1-2; TRBD1 might be the D (6 bases). CDR1 and CDR2 (germline): SQVTM, ANQGSEA. The CDR3 runs 15 residues. Trimming left V 3 bases short and J 0 bases short, with 14 bases between.